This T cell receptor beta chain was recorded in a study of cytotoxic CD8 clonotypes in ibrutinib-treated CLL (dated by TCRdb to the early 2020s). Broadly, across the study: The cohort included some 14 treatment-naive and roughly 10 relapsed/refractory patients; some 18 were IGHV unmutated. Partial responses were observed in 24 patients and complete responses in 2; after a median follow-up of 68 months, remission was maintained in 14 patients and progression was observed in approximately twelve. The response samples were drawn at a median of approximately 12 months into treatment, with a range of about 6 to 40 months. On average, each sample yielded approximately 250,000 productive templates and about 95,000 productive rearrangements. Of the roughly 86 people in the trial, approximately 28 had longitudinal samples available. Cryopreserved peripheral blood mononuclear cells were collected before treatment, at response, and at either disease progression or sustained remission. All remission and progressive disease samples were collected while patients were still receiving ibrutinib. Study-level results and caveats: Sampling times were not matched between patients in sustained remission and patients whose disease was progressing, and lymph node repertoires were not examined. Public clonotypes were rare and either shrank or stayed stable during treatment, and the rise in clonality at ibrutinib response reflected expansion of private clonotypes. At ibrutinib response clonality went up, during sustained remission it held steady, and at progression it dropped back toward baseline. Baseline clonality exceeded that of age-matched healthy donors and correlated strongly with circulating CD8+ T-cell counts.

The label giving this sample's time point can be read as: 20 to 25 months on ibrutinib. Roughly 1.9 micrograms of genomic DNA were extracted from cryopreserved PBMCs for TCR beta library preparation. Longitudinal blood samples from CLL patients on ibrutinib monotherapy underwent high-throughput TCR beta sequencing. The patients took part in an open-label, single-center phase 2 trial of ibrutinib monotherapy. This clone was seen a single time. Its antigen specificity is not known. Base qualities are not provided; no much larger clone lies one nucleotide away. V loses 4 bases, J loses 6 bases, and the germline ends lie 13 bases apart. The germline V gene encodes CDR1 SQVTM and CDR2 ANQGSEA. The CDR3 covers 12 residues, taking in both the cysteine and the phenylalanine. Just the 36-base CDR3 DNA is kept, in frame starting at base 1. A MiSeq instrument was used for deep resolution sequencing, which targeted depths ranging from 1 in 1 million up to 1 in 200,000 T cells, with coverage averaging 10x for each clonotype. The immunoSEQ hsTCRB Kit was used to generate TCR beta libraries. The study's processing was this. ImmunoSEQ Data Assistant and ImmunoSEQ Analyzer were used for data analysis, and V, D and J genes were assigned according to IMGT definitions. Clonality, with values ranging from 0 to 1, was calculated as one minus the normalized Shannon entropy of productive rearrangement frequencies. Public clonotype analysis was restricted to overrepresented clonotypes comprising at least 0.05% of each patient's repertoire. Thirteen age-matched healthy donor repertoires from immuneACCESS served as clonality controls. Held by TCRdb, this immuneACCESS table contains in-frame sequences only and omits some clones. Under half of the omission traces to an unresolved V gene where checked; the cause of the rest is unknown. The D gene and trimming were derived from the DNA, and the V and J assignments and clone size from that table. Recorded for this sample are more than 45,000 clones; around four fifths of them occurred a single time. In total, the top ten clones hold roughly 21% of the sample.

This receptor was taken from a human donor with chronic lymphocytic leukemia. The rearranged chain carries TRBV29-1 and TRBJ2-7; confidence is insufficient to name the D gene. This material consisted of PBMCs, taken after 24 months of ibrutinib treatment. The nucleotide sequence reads TGCAGCGTTGGGAAAGGGTCGGGCGAGCAGTACTTC. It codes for CSVGKGSGEQYF.